One sample yielded the 14 T cell receptor beta chains listed below, sequenced in a study of T cell changes during pregnancy in multiple sclerosis. Sequencing was performed with immunoSEQ multiplex PCR; in TCRdb, only in-frame clones are kept and a portion is missing. The sample lists roughly 46,000 clones; about 92% were seen once. Here the sequenced sample was peripheral blood, taken in the third trimester of pregnancy. The receptor source for this set is a female donor with multiple sclerosis, enrolled in a pregnancy study.

The gene calls are TRBV9 and TRBJ2-5; 9 bases align to TRBD2. V trimming: 3 bases; J trimming: 2 bases; junction bases outside the gene matches: 5. This CDR3 has 15 residues. Germline V gene data show CDR1 as SGDLS and CDR2 as YYNGEE. The DNA of the CDR3 is TGTGCCAGCAGCGCGCGACTAGCGGCACAAGAGACCCAGTACTTC. Its protein product is CASSARLAAQETQYF. Variable domain in full (rest from reference TRBV9 and TRBJ2-5): DSGVTQTPKHLITATGQRVTLRCSPRSGDLSVYWYQQSLDQGLQFLIQYYNGEERAKGNILERFSAQQFPDLHSELNLSSLELGDSALYFCASSARLAAQETQYFGPGTRLLVL.

This rearrangement joins TRBV28 to TRBJ2-7, with TRBD2 matching over 7 bases. Germline CDR1 reads MDHEN; CDR2 reads SYDVKM. CDR3 length: 13 amino acids. Trimming at V came to 9 bases and at J to 1 base, leaving 6 bases not matched to a gene. The CDR3 DNA sequence: TGTGCCAGTACGAGCGGGACGTCCTACGAGCAGTACTTC. As protein: CASTSGTSYEQYF.

The rearrangement uses TRBV27 and TRBJ2-1; 10 nucleotides line up with TRBD1. The V gene end was trimmed by 2 bases and the J gene end by 10 bases; junction bases not matched to a gene: 8. CDR3 length: 15 amino acids. The germline V gene encodes CDR1 MNHEY and CDR2 SMNVEV (reference sequence). CDR3 DNA: TGTGCCAGCAGTTTACTGGGACAGGGGTCTCGAGAGCAGTTCTTC. The encoded protein is CASSLLGQGSREQFF.

The chain joins TRBV7-9 to TRBJ2-6; a weak D match, TRBD2 (5 bases). Between the trimmed V and J ends, which lost 1 base and 0 bases, there was a span of 13 bases. The germline V gene has CDR1 SEHNR and CDR2 FQNEAQ (reference sequence). The CDR3 has 18 amino acids. CDR3 in DNA: TGTGCCAGCAGCTTAGACCCGGCAGGACTCTCTGGGGCCAACGTCCTGACTTTC. This gives the protein CASSLDPAGLSGANVLTF.

This clone was observed a few times. V is TRBV10-3 and J is TRBJ1-1; the D is unclear. CDR1 is ENHRY, CDR2 SYGVKD, per germline. V was pared by 9 bases and J by 5 bases, with 7 bases between. This CDR3 has 10 residues. The CDR3 region is CAIGGTEAFF. CDR3 coding DNA: TGTGCCATTGGAGGGACTGAAGCTTTCTTT.

This chain connects TRBV28 to TRBJ2-5; TRBD1 matches at 8 bases. Germline CDR1 is MDHEN and CDR2 is SYDVKM. V lost 5 bases, J lost 1 base, and 6 bases stayed unmatched. This CDR3 contains 15 residues. The CDR3 nucleotides are TGTGCCAGCAGTCCCACGGACAGGGTCCAAGAGACCCAGTACTTC. Translated: CASSPTDRVQETQYF.

The CDR3 sequence: CASSTVGADDTEAFF. In DNA form, the CDR3 reads TGTGCCAGCAGCACGGTGGGGGCCGACGACACTGAAGCTTTCTTT. This sequence joins TRBV5-5 and TRBJ1-1, with TRBD1 as a possible D gene (6 bases). Trimming removed 4 bases at V and 3 bases at J, with 16 bases between. Germline assignment: CDR1 SGHKS and CDR2 YYEKEE (reference sequence). The CDR3 sequence is 15 residues long.

The V call is TRBV30, the J call TRBJ1-1; no reliable D call. V dropped 5 bases and J dropped 0 bases, with 4 bases sitting between them. Germline values: CDR1 GTSNPN, CDR2 SVGIG (reference sequence). The CDR3 covers 11 residues. As DNA, the CDR3 is TGTGCCTGGTCAGTGAACACTGAAGCTTTCTTT. It encodes CAWSVNTEAFF.

This chain uses TRBV7-2 with TRBJ2-7, with 11 bases identical to TRBD2. The germline V gene has CDR1 SGHTA and CDR2 FQGNSA. The CDR3 extends over 15 amino acids. The junction had 5 bases not matched to a gene; V was cut back by 5 bases and J by 2 bases. Here the CDR3 reads CASSPVAGGPYEQYF. CDR3 DNA: TGTGCCAGCAGCCCAGTAGCGGGAGGGCCCTACGAGCAGTACTTC.

The CDR3 here is CASSSGTGNTEAFF. CDR3 nucleotides: TGTGCCAGCAGCTCAGGGACAGGGAACACTGAAGCTTTCTTT. This sequence joins TRBV7-3 and TRBJ1-1, with 8 bases fitting TRBD1. Germline V gives CDR1 SGHTA, CDR2 FQGTGA. V trimming: 4 bases; J trimming: 1 base; junction bases outside the gene matches: 2. This CDR3 spans 14 amino acids.

CDR3 in amino acids: CASSLGTSGRTSTDTQYF. The CDR3 DNA reads TGTGCCAGCAGCCTCGGGACTAGCGGGAGGACTAGCACAGATACGCAGTATTTT. The chain uses TRBV5-6 and TRBJ2-3; TRBD2 agrees at 15 bases. The CDR3 covers 18 residues. Germline V gene lookup returns CDR1 SGHDT and CDR2 YYEEEE. Trimming at V came to 4 bases and at J to 0 bases, leaving 6 bases not matched to a gene.

This clone appeared once. A read error is likely, as this CDR3 ends without the conserved phenylalanine or tryptophan. It is unclear where the CDR3 begins or ends on the DNA, so no DNA is shown, and the CDR3 is as TCRdb lists it. The chain joins TRBV14 to TRBJ2-3; TRBD1, as called in the table, went unchecked against the DNA. Germline V CDR1 and CDR2: SGHDN, FVKESK. 13 amino acids form the CDR3, both terminal residues included. The CDR3 here is CASSQYTQGRWDI.

This clone has a handful of counts. CDR3 DNA sequence: TGTGCCACCAGCAGGGACATGATGAACACTGAAGCTTTCTTT. It yields the protein CATSRDMMNTEAFF. The V and J genes are TRBV15 and TRBJ1-1, with D possibly matching TRBD1 (5 bases). V dropped 3 bases and J dropped 0 bases, with 8 bases sitting between them. The CDR3 has 14 amino acids. Germline CDR1 is LNHNV and CDR2 is YYDKDF (reference sequence).

This chain uses TRBV28 with TRBJ1-1; no clear D gene. Germline CDR1 MDHEN, CDR2 SYDVKM. V was shortened by 4 bases and J by 1 base, with 10 bases between the two germline ends. The CDR3 covers 14 residues. The CDR3 protein is CASSSIGSNTEAFF. The CDR3 bases are TGTGCCAGCAGTTCTATCGGTTCGAACACTGAAGCTTTCTTT.